This TCR beta chain was sequenced during a study of OX40 agonist ivuxolimab in advanced cancers. As for the study in general: Treatment received earlier with anti-PD-1, anti-PD-L1 or anti-CTLA-4 agents was allowed, and around 36% had some. Study outcomes and limitations: CD4+ and CD8+ T cells in blood underwent clonal expansion by week 6 at 0.1 to 3.0 mg/kg. Researchers report that CD8+ T cells had, on average, more expanded clones than CD4+.

With 3 bases clipped from V and 5 bases from J, the junction kept 7 bases outside the gene matches. The germline V gene encodes CDR1 LNHNV and CDR2 YYDKDF (reference sequence). The CDR3 has 14 amino acids. The data were produced by immunoSEQ multiplex PCR, yet TCRdb's version contains in-frame clones alone and is incomplete. The sample has some 75,000 clones, approximately 86% seen once. Points on this clone: Its antigen is unidentified.

Cycle 7 day 1, cycle 4 day 1, and baseline were the timepoints at which blood was sampled. The sequencing used CD4+ or CD8+ T cells sorted from blood, collected in a trial of the OX40 agonist ivuxolimab. The gene calls are TRBV15 and TRBJ2-7; 7 bases agree with TRBD1. This sequence originates from an adult with an advanced solid tumor such as melanoma, head and neck, liver or kidney cancer. CDR3 region: CATSRYQGVDEQYF. The CDR3, as DNA: TGTGCCACCAGCAGGTATCAGGGGGTGGACGAGCAGTACTTC.